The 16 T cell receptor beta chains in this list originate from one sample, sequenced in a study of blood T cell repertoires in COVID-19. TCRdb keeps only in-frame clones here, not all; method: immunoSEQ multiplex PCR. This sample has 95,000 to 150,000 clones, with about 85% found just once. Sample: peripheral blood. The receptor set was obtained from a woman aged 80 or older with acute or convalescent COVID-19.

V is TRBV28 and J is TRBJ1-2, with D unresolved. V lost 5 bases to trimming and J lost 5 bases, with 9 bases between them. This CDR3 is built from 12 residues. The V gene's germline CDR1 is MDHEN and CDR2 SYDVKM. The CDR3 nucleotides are TGTGCCAGCAGTAGAGGGCTTTATGGCTACACCTTC. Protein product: CASSRGLYGYTF.

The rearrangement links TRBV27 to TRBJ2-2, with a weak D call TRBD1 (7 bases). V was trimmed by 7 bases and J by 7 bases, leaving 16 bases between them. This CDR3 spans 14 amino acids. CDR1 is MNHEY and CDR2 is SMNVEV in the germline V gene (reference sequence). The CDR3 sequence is CASKPGGIIGELFF. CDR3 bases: TGTGCCAGCAAGCCAGGGGGGATTATCGGGGAGCTGTTTTTT.

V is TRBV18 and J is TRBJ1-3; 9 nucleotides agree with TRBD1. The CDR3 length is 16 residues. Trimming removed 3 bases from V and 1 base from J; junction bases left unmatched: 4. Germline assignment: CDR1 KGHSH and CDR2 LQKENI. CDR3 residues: CASSPTQGASGNTIYF. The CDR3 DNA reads TGTGCCAGCTCACCGACACAGGGGGCTTCTGGAAACACCATATATTTT.

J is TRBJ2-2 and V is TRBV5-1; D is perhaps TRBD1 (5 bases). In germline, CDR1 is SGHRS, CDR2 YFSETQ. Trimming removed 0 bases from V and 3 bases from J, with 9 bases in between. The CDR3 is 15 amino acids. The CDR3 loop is CASSLVQGDTGELFF. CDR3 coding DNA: TGCGCCAGCAGCTTGGTTCAGGGTGACACCGGGGAGCTGTTTTTT.

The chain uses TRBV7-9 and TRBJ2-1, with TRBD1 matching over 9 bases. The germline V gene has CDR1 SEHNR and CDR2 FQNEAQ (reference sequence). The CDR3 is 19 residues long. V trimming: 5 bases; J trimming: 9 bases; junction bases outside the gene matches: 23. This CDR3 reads CASSPRTGDRVAASGEQFF. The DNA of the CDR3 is TGTGCCAGCAGCCCTCGGACAGGGGATCGAGTCGCGGCTAGCGGTGAGCAGTTCTTC. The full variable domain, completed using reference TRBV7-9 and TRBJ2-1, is DTGVSQNPRHKITKRGQNVTFRCDPISEHNRLYWYRQTLGQGPEFLTYFQNEAQLEKSRLLSDRFSAERPKGSFSTLEIQRTEQGDSAMYLCASSPRTGDRVAASGEQFFGPGTRLTVL.

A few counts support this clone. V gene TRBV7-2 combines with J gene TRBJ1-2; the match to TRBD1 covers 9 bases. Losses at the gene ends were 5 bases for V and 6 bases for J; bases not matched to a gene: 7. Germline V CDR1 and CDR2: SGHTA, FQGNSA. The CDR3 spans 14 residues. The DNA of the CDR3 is TGTGCCAGCAGCCTAGGACAGGGGTTTGATGGCTACACCTTC. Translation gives CASSLGQGFDGYTF.

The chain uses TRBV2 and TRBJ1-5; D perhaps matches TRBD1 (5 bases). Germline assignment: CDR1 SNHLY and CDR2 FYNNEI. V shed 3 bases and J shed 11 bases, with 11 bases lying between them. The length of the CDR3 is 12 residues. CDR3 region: CASSDGGWSQHF. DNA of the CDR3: TGTGCCAGCAGTGACGGGGGTTGGTCCCAGCATTTT.

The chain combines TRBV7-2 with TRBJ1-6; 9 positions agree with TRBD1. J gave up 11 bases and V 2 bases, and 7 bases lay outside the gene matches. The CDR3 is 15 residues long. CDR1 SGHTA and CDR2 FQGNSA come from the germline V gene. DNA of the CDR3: TGTGCCAGCAGCTTACCGGGACAGGGAAGAGCACCCCTCCACTTT. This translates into CASSLPGQGRAPLHF.

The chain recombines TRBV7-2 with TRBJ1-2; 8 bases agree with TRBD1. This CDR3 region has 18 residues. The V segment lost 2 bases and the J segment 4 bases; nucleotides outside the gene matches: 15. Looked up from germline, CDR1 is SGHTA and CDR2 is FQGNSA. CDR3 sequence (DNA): TGTGCCAGCAGCTTAAACGGCCCTCAGGGGGCCGGAAGCTATGGCTACACCTTC. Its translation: CASSLNGPQGAGSYGYTF.

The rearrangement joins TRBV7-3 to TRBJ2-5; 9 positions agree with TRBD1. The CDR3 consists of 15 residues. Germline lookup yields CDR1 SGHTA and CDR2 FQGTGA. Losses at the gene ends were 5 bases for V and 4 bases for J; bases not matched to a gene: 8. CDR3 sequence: CASSTSGQGRETQYF. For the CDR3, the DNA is TGTGCCAGCAGCACCTCGGGACAGGGTAGAGAGACCCAGTACTTC.

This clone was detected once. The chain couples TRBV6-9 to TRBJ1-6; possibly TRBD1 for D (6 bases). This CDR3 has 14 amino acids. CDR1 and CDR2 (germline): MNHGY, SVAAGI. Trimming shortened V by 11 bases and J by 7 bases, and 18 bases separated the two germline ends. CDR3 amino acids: CASQSGQRNSPLHF. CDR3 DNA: TGTGCCTCCCAGTCGGGACAAAGAAATTCACCCCTCCACTTT.

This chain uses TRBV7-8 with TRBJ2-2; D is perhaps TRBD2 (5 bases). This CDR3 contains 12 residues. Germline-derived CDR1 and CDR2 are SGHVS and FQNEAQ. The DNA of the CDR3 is TGTGCATACCGGTCGGGAACCGGGGAGCTGTTTTTT. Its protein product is CAYRSGTGELFF.

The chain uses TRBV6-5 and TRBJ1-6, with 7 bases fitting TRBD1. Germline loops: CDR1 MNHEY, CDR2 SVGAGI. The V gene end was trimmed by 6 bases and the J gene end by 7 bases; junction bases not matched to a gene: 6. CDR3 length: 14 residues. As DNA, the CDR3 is TGTGCCAGCAGAGCCGGGACAGTCAATTCACCCCTCCACTTT. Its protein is CASRAGTVNSPLHF.

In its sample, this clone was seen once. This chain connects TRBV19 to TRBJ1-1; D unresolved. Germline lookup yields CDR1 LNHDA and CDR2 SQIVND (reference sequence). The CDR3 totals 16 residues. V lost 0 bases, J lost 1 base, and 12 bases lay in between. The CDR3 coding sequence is TGTGCCAGTAGTATAGATTCGCGGGGTTCGAACACTGAAGCTTTCTTT. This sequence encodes CASSIDSRGSNTEAFF.

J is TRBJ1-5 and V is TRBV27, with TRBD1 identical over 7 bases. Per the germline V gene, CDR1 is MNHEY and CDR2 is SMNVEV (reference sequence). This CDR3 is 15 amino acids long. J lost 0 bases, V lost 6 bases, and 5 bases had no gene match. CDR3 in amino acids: CASRKGQSSNQPQHF. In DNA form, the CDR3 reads TGTGCCAGCAGAAAGGGACAGAGTAGCAATCAGCCCCAGCATTTT.

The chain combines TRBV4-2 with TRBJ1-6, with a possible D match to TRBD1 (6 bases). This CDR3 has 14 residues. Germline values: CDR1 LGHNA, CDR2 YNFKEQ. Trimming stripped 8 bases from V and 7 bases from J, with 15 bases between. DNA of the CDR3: TGTGCCAGCTCAGCCAAGAGGGGGAATTCACCCCTCCACTTT. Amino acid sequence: CASSAKRGNSPLHF.